This is a list of T cell receptor beta chains from one sample in a study of blood T cell repertoires in COVID-19. Repertoires were generated with immunoSEQ multiplex PCR, while TCRdb's copy carries only in-frame clones and drops some. Of some 530,000 clones listed, more than 85% are singletons. The sequencing input was PBMCs or T cells enriched from blood (not recorded which). These receptors were obtained from an older woman who had recovered from COVID-19. The CDR3 runs from the conserved cysteine through the conserved F or W. D genes are given only for firm matches. Some rows mark clone size as missing; the rest say once, few, many or name a class of expanded clone.

D gene	clone size	V gene	CDR3 length	J gene	CDR3 DNA	CDR3 protein
.	.	TRBV30	13	TRBJ1-6	TGTGCCTGGAGGTTGGGCGTTAATTCACCCCTCCACTTT	CAWRLGVNSPLHF
TRBD1	.	TRBV6-5	15	TRBJ2-2	TGTGCCAGCAGTTACTCGGGGACAGACACCGGGGAGCTGTTTTTT	CASSYSGTDTGELFF
.	.	TRBV11-2	13	TRBJ1-1	TGTGCCAGCAGCTTTTCGGGGAACACTGAAGCTTTCTTT	CASSFSGNTEAFF
TRBD1	.	TRBV7-2	15	TRBJ1-4	TGTGCCAGCAGCCCGACAGGGTTGGCTAATGAAAAACTGTTTTTT	CASSPTGLANEKLFF
.	.	TRBV5-6	13	TRBJ1-2	TGTGCCAGCAGCCTCGACAGAAACTATGGCTACACCTTC	CASSLDRNYGYTF
.	.	TRBV6-1	20	TRBJ1-5	TGTGCCAGCAGTGAAGTAACCCCGGGACTGTTGCAATATAGCAATCAGCCCCAGCATTTT	CASSEVTPGLLQYSNQPQHF
.	.	TRBV6-5	12	TRBJ2-1	TGTGCCAGCAGGGAGAGTCAGAAGGAGCAGTTCTTC	CASRESQKEQFF
TRBD1	.	TRBV10-3	15	TRBJ1-1	TGTGCCATCAGTCCAAAACCCGGGACAGGGTTTGAAGCTTTCTTT	CAISPKPGTGFEAFF
.	.	TRBV6-1	19	TRBJ2-2	TGTGCCAGCAGTGAAGATTTGTGGGTACAAGGCGGGAACACCGGGGAGCTGTTTTTT	CASSEDLWVQGGNTGELFF
.	.	TRBV11-2	14	TRBJ1-2	TGTGCCAGCAGCTTAGGAATCGCACCTAAAGGCTACACCTTC	CASSLGIAPKGYTF
TRBD1	.	TRBV12-3/TRBV12-4	13	TRBJ1-2	TGTGCCAGCAGTTTCACAGGGGCCTTAGGCTACACCTTC	CASSFTGALGYTF
TRBD1	.	TRBV5-1	15	TRBJ2-1	TGCGCCAGCAGCTCCGGGACAGGGCTCTACAATGAGCAGTTCTTC	CASSSGTGLYNEQFF
TRBD1	once	TRBV9	16	TRBJ2-3	TGTGCCAGCAGCTCTCGGAACAGGGGGAAAACAGATACGCAGTATTTT	CASSSRNRGKTDTQYF
.	.	TRBV2	15	TRBJ1-6	TGTGCCAGCAGTGAACGGGGGGGCTGGAATTCACCCCTCCACTTT	CASSERGGWNSPLHF
.	.	TRBV7-8	14	TRBJ1-1	TGTGCCAGCAGCTTACAGGGCCGGGACACTGAAGCTTTCTTT	CASSLQGRDTEAFF
.	.	TRBV7-8	13	TRBJ1-2	TGTGCCAGCAGCTTAGAGAGGGACTATGGCTACACCTTC	CASSLERDYGYTF
TRBD1	.	TRBV27	15	TRBJ1-2	TGTGCCAGCAGTTCACAGGGGGCGGGCGGCTATGGCTACACCTTC	CASSSQGAGGYGYTF
.	.	TRBV6-2/TRBV6-3	17	TRBJ2-1	TGTGCCAGCAGCCCTCCCGTCGGGGCGGGGGCCGTGGTTGAGCAGTTCTTC	CASSPPVGAGAVVEQFF
TRBD2	.	TRBV24-1	14	TRBJ2-2	TGTGCCACCAGTGGTCTAGCGGGGTTCGGGGAGCTGTTTTTT	CATSGLAGFGELFF
TRBD1	.	TRBV10-3	14	TRBJ2-3	TGTGCCACCCTGGGACAGGGGCCGGTAGATACGCAGTATTTT	CATLGQGPVDTQYF
TRBD2	.	TRBV6-1	15	TRBJ2-1	TGTGCCAGCAGTGAAGCTCGCGGGGGGTACAATGAGCAGTTCTTC	CASSEARGGYNEQFF
TRBD1	once	TRBV2	15	TRBJ1-4	TGTGCCAGCAGTGATTCCGGGACAGGGGAAGAAAAACTGTTTTTT	CASSDSGTGEEKLFF